One and the same sample provided the 5 T cell receptor beta chains below, sequenced in a study of blood T cell repertoires in COVID-19. Repertoires were generated with immunoSEQ multiplex PCR, while TCRdb's copy carries only in-frame clones and drops some. The profile shows tens of thousands of clones, approximately 84% of them singletons. Sequences were obtained from peripheral blood. The receptors here all came from a man aged 70-80 years with COVID-19, enrolled during active disease.

V gene TRBV7-9 combines with J gene TRBJ1-2, with D perhaps TRBD1 (6 bases). This CDR3 comprises 14 residues. Germline V gives CDR1 SEHNR, CDR2 FQNEAQ (reference sequence). V lost 5 bases to trimming and J lost 2 bases, with 12 bases between them. CDR3 sequence reads: CASSALQGNYGYTF. The DNA for the CDR3 is TGTGCCAGCAGCGCACTACAGGGAAACTATGGCTACACCTTC.

This chain joins TRBV6-6 and TRBJ2-7; D perhaps matches TRBD1 (6 bases). The germline CDR1 and CDR2 sequences are MNHNY and SVGAGI (reference sequence). CDR3 length: 13 residues. V lost 3 bases and J lost 5, with 11 bases in between. The CDR3 loop is CASSYSAGDEQYF. Here the CDR3 DNA reads TGTGCCAGCAGTTATTCCGCAGGGGACGAGCAGTACTTC.

The V gene is TRBV3-1 (or the pseudogene TRBV3-2), the J gene TRBJ1-5; no definite D call. The CDR3 loop spans 14 amino acids. The V gene's germline CDR1 is LGHDT and CDR2 YNNKEL (reference sequence). The germline V and J ends were trimmed by 1 base and 6 bases, with 10 bases remaining between them. CDR3 sequence reads: CASSQGGGRQPQHF. The CDR3 DNA reads TGTGCCAGCAGCCAAGGGGGAGGGCGTCAGCCCCAGCATTTT.

This clone was seen a handful of times. V and J are TRBV19 and TRBJ1-3; possible D gene TRBD1, 5 bases. V gave up 4 bases and J gave up 0 bases, with 13 bases separating them. The length of the CDR3 is 16 residues. Germline CDR1 is LNHDA and CDR2 is SQIVND (reference sequence). CDR3 in amino acids: CASSTEGYSSGNTIYF. The CDR3 DNA sequence: TGTGCCAGTAGTACGGAGGGGTATAGCTCTGGAAACACCATATATTTT.

This clone turned up a few times. The rearrangement joins TRBV12-3 or TRBV12-4 to TRBJ1-4, with D possibly being TRBD1 (6 bases). The V gene lost 3 bases and the J gene lost 8 bases, with 10 bases spanning the gap. This CDR3 region has 13 residues. In nucleotides, the CDR3 is TGTGCCAGCAGTTTCTACACAGGGGAAAAACTGTTTTTT. It yields the protein CASSFYTGEKLFF.